This T cell receptor (beta chain) was recorded in a study of blood T cell repertoires in COVID-19. Study-wide background: Samples came from the United States, Italy and Spain, spanning acute and convalescent COVID-19. PBMCs, B-cell-depleted T cells, or T cells provided the cDNA or gDNA that made up the material.

In the source study's methods: Amplification of reference gene primers was used by the study to estimate nucleated cell counts. Only in-frame clones appear in the TCRdb table, and some are missing; sequencing was by immunoSEQ multiplex PCR. V and J calls and clone size are those listed in that table; D and trimming were worked out from the DNA. Of some 95,000 clones listed, 76% are singletons. Specimen: peripheral blood. The receptor comes from a man aged 65 to 79 with acute or convalescent COVID-19.

CDR3 sequence (DNA): TGCGCCAGCAGTGAGACTACCACGGGCACAGATACGCAGTATTTT. This codes for CASSETTTGTDTQYF. The chain recombines TRBV10-2 with TRBJ2-3; D unresolved. Per the germline V gene, CDR1 is WSHSY and CDR2 is SAAADI. V shed 2 bases and J shed 1 base, with 10 bases lying between them. The CDR3 covers 15 residues.